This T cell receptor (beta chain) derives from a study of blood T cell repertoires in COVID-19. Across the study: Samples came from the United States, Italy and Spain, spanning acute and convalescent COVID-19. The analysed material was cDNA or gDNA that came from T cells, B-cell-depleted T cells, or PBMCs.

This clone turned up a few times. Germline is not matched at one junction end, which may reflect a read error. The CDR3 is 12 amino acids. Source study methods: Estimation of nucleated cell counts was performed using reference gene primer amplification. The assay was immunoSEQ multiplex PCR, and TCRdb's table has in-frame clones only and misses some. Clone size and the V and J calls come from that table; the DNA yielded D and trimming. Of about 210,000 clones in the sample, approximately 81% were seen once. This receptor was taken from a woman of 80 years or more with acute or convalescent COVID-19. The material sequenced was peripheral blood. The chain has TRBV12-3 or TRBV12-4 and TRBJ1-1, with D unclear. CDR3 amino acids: CASSFFFGVVVF. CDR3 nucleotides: TGTGCCAGCAGTTTTTTTTTCGGGGTTGTCGTCTTT.